This TCR beta chain was found in a study of metastatic and nonmetastatic thyroid tumors. The germline V gene encodes CDR1 MDHEN and CDR2 SYDVKM. The CDR3 is 15 amino acids. J gave up 10 bases and V 4 bases, and 10 bases lay outside the gene matches. TCRdb redid the clone calls on the PCR reads using MiXCR. The profile covers approximately 15,000 clones, with around 33% appearing a single time and 9.5% to 15% taken by the ten largest. Before thyroid surgery, none of the patients had received any treatment. The TCR originated in a male donor with papillary thyroid cancer or a benign thyroid nodule (not recorded which). Some clones in this sample may be carry-over from other donors' samples. The sample was tumor tissue. This chain joins TRBV28 and TRBJ1-6, with 7 bases lining up with TRBD1. The CDR3 DNA is TGTGCCAGCAGTTACCGACAGGGACACAGGTCACCCCTCCACTTT. This gives the protein CASSYRQGHRSPLHF. Full variable domain (rest looked up from reference TRBV28 and TRBJ1-6): DVKVTQSSRYLVKRTGEKVFLECVQDMDHENMFWYRQDPGLGLRLIYFSYDVKMKEKGDIPEGYSVSREKKERFSLILESASTNQTSMYLCASSYRQGHRSPLHFGNGTRLTVT.